The T cell receptor beta chain under discussion was sequenced for a study of T cell responses to AZD1222 COVID-19 vaccine. Findings and limits, study-wide: Within unmutated variant regions lay the reported targets of nearly half of spike-specific TCRs. Distributed over spike, vaccine-associated CD4 TCRs predominated at 160-218 and 743-854. The peak T cell response came first, and repertoires were sampled only after it. Seropositive at baseline were only a handful of AZD1222 recipients.

A note on this clone: Its antigen is unidentified.

Profiling relied on immunoSEQ multiplex PCR, and the TCRdb table lists in-frame clones only, not all of them. This sample has about 86,000 clones, with 80% to 90% found just once. This receptor was identified in an adult in good health. The sample in question was peripheral blood, obtained on day 0 of MenACWY control vaccination.

CDR3 in amino acids: CAISAGSGESSPLHF. In DNA form, the CDR3 reads TGTGCCATCAGTGCGGGATCAGGGGAGAGTTCACCCCTCCACTTT. The genes are TRBV10-3 and TRBJ1-6, with a tentative D call TRBD1 (6 bases). Germline lookup yields CDR1 ENHRY and CDR2 SYGVKD. There are 15 residues in the CDR3. Trimming stripped 4 bases from V and 9 bases from J, with 16 bases between.